A single sample is the source of the 25 T cell receptor beta chains below, sequenced in a study of Ad26.COV2.S vaccination and SARS-CoV-2 variants (dated by TCRdb to the early 2020s). Reading the label with the study, this specimen's treatment or condition is: around 19 received Ad26.COV2.S at low or high dose, single or two shots; several received placebo; per-sample allocation not given. For vaccine and placebo recipients, repertoires were sequenced using samples collected on day 63 after the first injection. The library was produced with the immunoSEQ multiplex PCR assay. TCRdb obtained this table from immuneACCESS and retained in-frame rearrangements with V and J assigned. These tables miss some clones; where compared with another copy, unresolved V genes account for less than half of the shortfall, and the remainder is unexplained. The sample contains 300,000 to 400,000 clones, around 86% of them found a single time. Jointly, the top ten make up 3.4% of the sample.

The sample consisted of peripheral blood, taken in a trial of Ad26.COV2.S vaccine versus placebo. Receptor source: a person aged 18-60 years who received the Ad26.COV2.S COVID-19 vaccine or a placebo.

Points on this clone: Mismatch with germline at one junction end may stem from a read error. Other nucleotide sequences from this sample produce the same CDR3. The chain employs TRBV7-9 and TRBJ1-5; 10 bases align to TRBD1. Germline values: CDR1 SEHNR, CDR2 FQNEAQ (reference sequence). This CDR3 is 15 amino acids long. CDR3 residues: CASTQGQGSNQPQHF. As DNA, the CDR3 is TGTGCTAGCACCCAGGGACAGGGGAGCAATCAGCCCCAGCATTTT.

The gene calls are TRBV6-1 and TRBJ1-5; no definite D call. Trimming took off 4 bases at V and 0 bases at J, with 13 bases between the two ends. CDR1 and CDR2 (germline): MNHNS, SASEGT. This CDR3 comprises 16 residues. The CDR3 coding sequence is TGTGCCAGCAGTGTGTCGCGCGCTGATAGCAATCAGCCCCAGCATTTT. Translation: CASSVSRADSNQPQHF.

This sequence joins TRBV5-4 and TRBJ1-2; a possible D gene is TRBD1 (5 bases). This CDR3 has 13 amino acids. Looked up from germline, CDR1 is SGHNT and CDR2 is YYREEE (reference sequence). The V and J ends lost 4 bases and 8 bases respectively, with 15 bases between them. The CDR3 DNA reads TGTGCCAGCAGCGAAGCAGGGCAACGGGGCTACACCTTC. It encodes CASSEAGQRGYTF.

The rearrangement links TRBV5-1 to TRBJ1-4; 10 positions agree with TRBD1. The V segment lost 4 bases and the J segment 5 bases; nucleotides outside the gene matches: 5. The germline CDR1 and CDR2 sequences are SGHRS and YFSETQ. This CDR3 is built from 15 residues. The chain's CDR3 is CASSPPGQGNEKLFF. CDR3 nucleotide sequence: TGCGCCAGCAGCCCCCCGGGACAGGGGAATGAAAAACTGTTTTTT.

V gene TRBV2 combines with J gene TRBJ1-2; D is ambiguous. V was clipped by 3 bases and J by 1 base, with 12 bases between them. Per the germline V gene, CDR1 is SNHLY and CDR2 is FYNNEI. The CDR3 is 15 residues long. For the CDR3, the DNA is TGTGCCAGCAGTGATCGAGGGCAGCATAACTATGGCTACACCTTC. This translates into CASSDRGQHNYGYTF.

Worth noting for this clone: A junction boundary mismatches the germline segment, possibly from a read error. The sample contains more than one DNA sequence encoding this CDR3. This chain joins TRBV7-3 and TRBJ2-1; the D gene could be TRBD1 or TRBD2 (6 bases each). There are 13 residues in the CDR3. The germline CDR1 and CDR2 sequences are SGHTA and FQGTGA. The CDR3 bases are TGTGCCAGCAGTTTAACGGGGGCCAGGGAGCAGTTCTTC. Translated: CASSLTGAREQFF.

The J gene is TRBJ2-2, the V gene TRBV18; 7 bases map to TRBD1. The CDR3 loop spans 15 amino acids. V was clipped by 1 base and J by 7 bases; unmatched bases: 6. Germline V lookup: CDR1 KGHSH, CDR2 LQKENI. CDR3 residues: CASSPRDRPYGELFF. CDR3 nucleotides: TGTGCCAGCTCACCACGGGACAGACCCTACGGGGAGCTGTTTTTT. Based on the CDR3 plus reference TRBV18 and TRBJ2-2, the full variable domain is NAGVMQNPRHLVRRRGQEARLRCSPMKGHSHVYWYRQLPEEGLKFMVYLQKENIIDESGMPKERFSAEFPKEGPSILRIQQVVRGDSAAYFCASSPRDRPYGELFFGEGSRLTVL.

The rearrangement uses TRBV6-9 and TRBJ2-7, with 9 bases fitting TRBD2. Trimming removed 5 bases from V and 3 bases from J; junction bases left unmatched: 8. The CDR3 is 15 residues long. Germline lookup yields CDR1 MNHGY and CDR2 SVAAGI. The CDR3 region has the DNA TGTGCCAGCAGTGAAGGGACTAGCCCTAACTACGAGCAGTACTTC. It encodes CASSEGTSPNYEQYF.

The chain couples TRBV5-4 to TRBJ2-6; 7 bases map to TRBD1. The germline gives CDR1 SGHNT, CDR2 YYREEE (reference sequence). CDR3 size: 17 residues. V lost 4 bases and J lost 0; bases outside the gene matches: 7. This CDR3 is CASSKGQKHSGANVLTF. In DNA form, the CDR3 reads TGTGCCAGCAGCAAGGGACAGAAACACTCTGGGGCCAACGTCCTGACTTTC.

The chain carries TRBV27 and TRBJ2-1; no clear D. This CDR3 contains 13 residues. The V gene's germline CDR1 is MNHEY and CDR2 SMNVEV (reference sequence). Trimming stripped 0 bases from V and 7 bases from J, with 7 bases between. CDR3 sequence: CASSLSPFNEQFF. CDR3 bases: TGTGCCAGCAGTTTATCTCCCTTTAATGAGCAGTTCTTC.

The count of this clone is one. The J gene is TRBJ1-2, the V gene TRBV18; TRBD1 matches 7 bases. CDR1 and CDR2 from the germline V gene are KGHSH and LQKENI. Trimming cost V 6 bases and J 6 bases; bases outside gene matches: 13. This CDR3 is built from 15 residues. CDR3 in amino acids: CASSRRSGGDDGYTF. CDR3 sequence (DNA): TGTGCCAGCTCCCGAAGATCAGGGGGAGATGATGGCTACACCTTC.

In regard to this clone: The identical CDR3 is also encoded by other nucleotide sequences in the sample. The V gene is TRBV7-3, the J gene TRBJ1-1, with D uncertain. Germline V gene data show CDR1 as SGHTA and CDR2 as FQGTGA. The V gene lost 3 bases and the J gene lost 1 base, with 6 bases spanning the gap. The CDR3 runs to 13 residues. The DNA for the CDR3 is TGTGCCAGCAGCTTCGCAAAGAACACTGAAGCTTTCTTT. It yields the protein CASSFAKNTEAFF.

This clone was counted a single time. The chain's CDR3 is CASSPAQGKGYEQYF. DNA of the CDR3: TGTGCCAGCAGCCCTGCGCAGGGTAAAGGGTACGAGCAGTACTTC. The chain uses TRBV3-1 (or the pseudogene TRBV3-2) and TRBJ2-7, with D maybe TRBD1 (5 bases). V dropped 4 bases and J dropped 4 bases, with 17 bases sitting between them. Germline loops: CDR1 LGHDT, CDR2 YNNKEL (reference sequence). This CDR3 region has 15 residues.

The chain joins TRBV6-5 to TRBJ1-1; possibly TRBD1 for D (5 bases). Per the germline V gene, CDR1 is MNHEY and CDR2 is SVGAGI. CDR3 length: 14 residues. Between the trimmed V and J ends, which lost 6 bases and 6 bases, there was a span of 17 bases. CDR3 sequence reads: CASRGSGGWSEAFF. The DNA for the CDR3 is TGTGCCAGCAGGGGGAGCGGGGGTTGGTCTGAAGCTTTCTTT.

This rearrangement joins TRBV5-1 to TRBJ1-4; D gene unclear. CDR1 and CDR2 (germline): SGHRS, YFSETQ. CDR3 size: 13 residues. V was trimmed by 5 bases and J by 5 bases, leaving 10 bases between them. The CDR3 DNA reads as TGCGCCAGCAGGTACACGGTCAATGAAAAACTGTTTTTT. Encoded protein: CASRYTVNEKLFF. The full variable domain, in which reference TRBV5-1 and TRBJ1-4 provide the parts outside the CDR3, is KAGVTQTPRYLIKTRGQQVTLSCSPISGHRSVSWYQQTPGQGLQFLFEYFSETQRNKGNFPGRFSGRQFSNSRSEMNVSTLELGDSALYLCASRYTVNEKLFFGSGTQLSVL.

A note on this clone: A junction boundary mismatches the germline segment, possibly from a read error. The genes are TRBV5-6 and TRBJ1-2, with TRBD1 identical over 9 bases. This CDR3 is 11 amino acids long. Germline V gene sequence: CDR1 SGHDT, CDR2 YYEEEE. CDR3 in DNA: TGTGCCAGCAGCTTGTCCGGACAGGGGCAATTC. Protein product: CASSLSGQGQF.

The chain links TRBV3-1 (or the pseudogene TRBV3-2) to TRBJ2-5; tentatively, D is TRBD2 (5 bases). Germline CDR1 is LGHDT and CDR2 is YNNKEL (reference sequence). The CDR3 has 12 residues. Trimming cost V 1 base and J 7 bases, with 7 bases left between them. The CDR3 sequence is CASSQGGATQYF. In nucleotides, the CDR3 is TGTGCCAGCAGCCAAGGGGGAGCGACCCAGTACTTC.

The rearrangement uses TRBV6-5 and TRBJ1-2, with no clear D. Per germline, CDR1 MNHEY and CDR2 SVGAGI. Trimming removed 0 bases at V and 8 bases at J, with 10 bases between. CDR3 length: 13 amino acids. The CDR3 nucleotides are TGTGCCAGCAGTTACTCGAGAGGGAGGGGCTACACCTTC. Encoded protein: CASSYSRGRGYTF.

CDR3 nucleotide sequence: TGTGCCAGTAGTCCTCCCCAGCGGCCCCGAGATACGCAGTATTTT. Translating it yields CASSPPQRPRDTQYF. The chain links TRBV19 to TRBJ2-3; D is possibly TRBD2 (5 bases). Trimming removed 5 bases from V and 5 bases from J, with 17 bases in between. Germline loops: CDR1 LNHDA, CDR2 SQIVND (reference sequence). There are 15 residues in the CDR3.

This chain joins TRBV5-1 and TRBJ1-1, with 10 nucleotides matching TRBD1. Per germline, CDR1 SGHRS and CDR2 YFSETQ. The CDR3 totals 17 residues. J lost 3 bases, V lost 0 bases, and 8 bases had no gene match. CDR3: CASSLEPRDRGDTEAFF. CDR3 nucleotide sequence: TGCGCCAGCAGCTTGGAACCGCGGGACAGGGGAGACACTGAAGCTTTCTTT.

This chain connects TRBV19 to TRBJ1-2; D remains unclear. From germline, CDR1 is LNHDA and CDR2 SQIVND (reference sequence). The CDR3 totals 15 residues. Trimming cost V 0 bases and J 0 bases, with 8 bases left between them. Here the CDR3 reads CASSIDFGANYGYTF. The CDR3 nucleotides read TGTGCCAGTAGTATAGATTTCGGAGCTAACTATGGCTACACCTTC. Looking up the rest from reference TRBV19 and TRBJ1-2 gives the full variable domain: DGGITQSPKYLFRKEGQNVTLSCEQNLNHDAMYWYRQDPGQGLRLIYYSQIVNDFQKGDIAEGYSVSREKKESFPLTVTSAQKNPTAFYLCASSIDFGANYGYTFGSGTRLTVV.

CDR3 loop: CASSYSIGPYNEQFF. The CDR3 nucleotides read TGTGCCAGCAGTTACTCGATCGGGCCGTACAATGAGCAGTTCTTC. V is TRBV6-5 and J is TRBJ2-1; D is uncertain. Deletions cut 0 bases from V and 4 bases from J, with 10 bases between. This CDR3 comprises 15 residues. CDR1 and CDR2 from the germline V gene are MNHEY and SVGAGI.

This clone came up once. The chain carries TRBV7-6 and TRBJ1-2; 10 bases agree with TRBD1. The CDR3 is 13 residues long. Germline V gene lookup returns CDR1 SGHVS and CDR2 FNYEAQ. Trimming at V came to 5 bases and at J to 6 bases, leaving 3 bases not matched to a gene. The CDR3 here is CASSPGQGNGYTF. CDR3 coding DNA: TGTGCCAGCAGCCCGGGACAGGGGAATGGCTACACCTTC.

The chain carries TRBV2 and TRBJ1-2; D is undetermined. With 6 bases removed from V and 3 bases from J, the gap between germline ends came to 23 bases. Germline CDR1 and CDR2: SNHLY and FYNNEI. The CDR3 runs 17 residues. CDR3 in amino acids: CASRGISRILRDYGYTF. The DNA for the CDR3 is TGTGCCAGCAGGGGAATCAGTCGGATACTACGCGACTATGGCTACACCTTC. Using reference TRBV2 and TRBJ1-2 for the parts outside the CDR3, the full variable domain is EPEVTQTPSHQVTQMGQEVILRCVPISNHLYFYWYRQILGQKVEFLVSFYNNEISEKSEIFDDQFSVERPDGSNFTLKIRSTKLEDSAMYFCASRGISRILRDYGYTFGSGTRLTVV.

The chain carries TRBV4-3 and TRBJ1-2, with 12 bases aligning to TRBD1. The ends lost 2 bases at V and 2 bases at J; junction bases unmatched: 9. Germline V gives CDR1 LGHNA, CDR2 YSLEER. The CDR3 consists of 18 residues. The CDR3 DNA follows: TGCGCCAGCAGCCAACTCCGGGACAGGGGGCTCCCGAACTATGGCTACACCTTC. Translating it yields CASSQLRDRGLPNYGYTF.